This TCR beta chain emerged from a study of blood T cell repertoires in COVID-19. Study-wide background: From the United States, Italy and Spain came samples of acute and convalescent COVID-19. T cells, B-cell-depleted T cells, or PBMCs provided the cDNA or gDNA that served as material.

As processed by the authors: Quantification of nucleated cells was approximated via reference gene primer amplification. TCRdb's copy holds only in-frame clones and misses some; the assay was immunoSEQ multiplex PCR. From that table come the V and J calls and clone size; the DNA was used to work out D and trimming. The repertoire consists of 25,000 to 30,000 clones, with roughly 88% occurring once and the leading ten covering more than 7%. Trimming shortened V by 0 bases and J by 4 bases, and 9 bases separated the two germline ends. The CDR3 length is 14 residues. Germline CDR1 and CDR2: MGHRA and YSYEKL.

The sequencing sample was made of peripheral blood. This chain joins TRBV4-1 and TRBJ1-2; D unresolved. This TCR was sampled from a woman aged 45-65 years with active COVID-19. CDR3 in amino acids: CASSQDPTAYGYTF. The CDR3 region has the DNA TGCGCCAGCAGCCAAGACCCCACAGCCTATGGCTACACCTTC.